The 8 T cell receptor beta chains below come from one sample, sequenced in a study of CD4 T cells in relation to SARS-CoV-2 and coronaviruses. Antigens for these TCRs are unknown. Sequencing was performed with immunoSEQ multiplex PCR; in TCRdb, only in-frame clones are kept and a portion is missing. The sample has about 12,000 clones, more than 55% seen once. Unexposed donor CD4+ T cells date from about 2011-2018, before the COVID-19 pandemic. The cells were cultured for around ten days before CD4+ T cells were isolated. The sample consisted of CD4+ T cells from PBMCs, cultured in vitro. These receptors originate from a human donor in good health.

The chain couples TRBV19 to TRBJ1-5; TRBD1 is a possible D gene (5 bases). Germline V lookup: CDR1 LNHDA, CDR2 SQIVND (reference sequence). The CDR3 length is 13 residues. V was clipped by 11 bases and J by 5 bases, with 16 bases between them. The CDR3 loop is CASTDMIDQPQHF. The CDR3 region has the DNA TGTGCCTCCACGGACATGATCGATCAGCCCCAGCATTTT. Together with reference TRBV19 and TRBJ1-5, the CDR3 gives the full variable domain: DGGITQSPKYLFRKEGQNVTLSCEQNLNHDAMYWYRQDPGQGLRLIYYSQIVNDFQKGDIAEGYSVSREKKESFPLTVTSAQKNPTAFYLCASTDMIDQPQHFGDGTRLSIL.

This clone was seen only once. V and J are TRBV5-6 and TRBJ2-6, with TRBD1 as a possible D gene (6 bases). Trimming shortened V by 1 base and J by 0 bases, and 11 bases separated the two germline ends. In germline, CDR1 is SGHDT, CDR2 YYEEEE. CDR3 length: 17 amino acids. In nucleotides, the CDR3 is TGTGCCAGCAGCTTGTTAACAGGGAACTCTGGGGCCAACGTCCTGACTTTC. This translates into CASSLLTGNSGANVLTF.

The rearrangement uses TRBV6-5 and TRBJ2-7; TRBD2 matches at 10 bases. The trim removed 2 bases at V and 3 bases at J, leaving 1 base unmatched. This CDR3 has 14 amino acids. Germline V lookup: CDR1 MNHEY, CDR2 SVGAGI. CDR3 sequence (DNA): TGTGCCAGCAGTTACGCTAGCGGGAGCTACGAGCAGTACTTC. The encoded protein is CASSYASGSYEQYF.

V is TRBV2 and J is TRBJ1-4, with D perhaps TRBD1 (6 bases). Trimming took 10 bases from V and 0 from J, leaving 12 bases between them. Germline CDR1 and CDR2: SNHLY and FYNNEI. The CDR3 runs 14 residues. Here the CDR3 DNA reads TGTGCCATACCCGGACAGACAACTAATGAAAAACTGTTTTTT. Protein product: CAIPGQTTNEKLFF.

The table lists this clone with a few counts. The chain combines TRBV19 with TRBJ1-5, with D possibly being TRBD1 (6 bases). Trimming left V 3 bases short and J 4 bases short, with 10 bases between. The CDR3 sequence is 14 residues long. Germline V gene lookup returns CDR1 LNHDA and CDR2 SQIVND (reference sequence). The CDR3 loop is CASSITGPNQPQHF. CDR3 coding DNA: TGTGCCAGTAGTATTACAGGGCCTAATCAGCCCCAGCATTTT.

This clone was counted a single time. The CDR3 DNA reads as TGTGCCAGCAGCTTAGGGCAGAGGGAGACACAGCATTTT. Encoded protein: CASSLGQRETQHF. The rearrangement links TRBV11-2 to TRBJ1-5; D gene unclear. Trimming stripped 1 base from V and 13 bases from J, with 14 bases between. This CDR3 comprises 13 residues. Germline loops: CDR1 SGHAT, CDR2 FQNNGV.

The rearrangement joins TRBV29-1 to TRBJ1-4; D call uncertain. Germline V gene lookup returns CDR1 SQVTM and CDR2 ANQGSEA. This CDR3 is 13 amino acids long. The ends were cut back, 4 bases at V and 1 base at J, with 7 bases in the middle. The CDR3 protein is CSVGRRTNEKLFF. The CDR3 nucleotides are TGCAGCGTTGGACGGCGAACTAATGAAAAACTGTTTTTT.

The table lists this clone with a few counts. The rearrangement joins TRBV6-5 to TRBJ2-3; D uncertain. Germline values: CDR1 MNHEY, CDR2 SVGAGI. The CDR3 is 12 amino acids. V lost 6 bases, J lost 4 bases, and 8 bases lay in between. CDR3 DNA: TGTGCCAGCAGCCTTAGCTCAGATACGCAGTATTTT. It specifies CASSLSSDTQYF.